A single sample gave rise to the 13 T cell receptor beta chains below, sequenced in a study of T cell responses to AZD1222 COVID-19 vaccine. Using immunoSEQ multiplex PCR, the repertoire was profiled, and TCRdb retains in-frame clones only, with some absent. The data show about 130,000 clones, 70% to 90% seen once. Sequences were derived from peripheral blood, sampled on day 0 of AZD1222 vaccination. The receptor source for this set is an adult in good health.

The chain links TRBV2 to TRBJ1-3; no reliable D call. CDR3 size: 12 residues. V was shortened by 2 bases and J by 9 bases, with 8 bases between the two germline ends. Per germline, CDR1 SNHLY and CDR2 FYNNEI. CDR3 coding DNA: TGTGCCAGCAGTGAAAACGAGAGCACCATATATTTT. It specifies CASSENESTIYF.

The chain joins TRBV9 to TRBJ2-7; D ambiguous. CDR3 size: 12 residues. Trimming took 4 bases from V and 4 from J, leaving 9 bases between them. The germline CDR1 and CDR2 sequences are SGDLS and YYNGEE. The CDR3 nucleotides read TGTGCCAGCAGCCGACCACCATACGAGCAGTACTTC. Protein sequence: CASSRPPYEQYF.

In its sample, this clone was seen a few times. DNA for the CDR3: TGTGCCACCAGCCACGGACAGGGGAACACTGAAGCTTTCTTT. It specifies CATSHGQGNTEAFF. The V call is TRBV24-1, the J call TRBJ1-1; 8 nucleotides align to TRBD1. With 7 bases clipped from V and 1 base from J, the junction kept 4 bases outside the gene matches. The CDR3 loop spans 14 amino acids. Germline V CDR1 and CDR2: KGHDR, SFDVKD.

In DNA form, the CDR3 reads TGTGCCAGCAGTTTTGTGGCGGCTCGGGGACAGGGACCCTACGAGCAGTACTTC. It codes for CASSFVAARGQGPYEQYF. The chain combines TRBV28 with TRBJ2-7, with TRBD1 matching over 9 bases. Trimming took 3 bases from V and 2 from J; bases not matched to a gene: 14. CDR3 length: 18 residues. Per germline, CDR1 MDHEN and CDR2 SYDVKM.

The CDR3 here is CAWSVRETDYSPLHF. The CDR3 DNA is TGTGCCTGGAGTGTACGCGAGACGGATTATTCACCCCTCCACTTT. This chain joins TRBV30 and TRBJ1-6; D remains unclear. The germline gives CDR1 GTSNPN, CDR2 SVGIG (reference sequence). This CDR3 contains 15 residues. V was clipped by 0 bases and J by 8 bases, with 14 bases between them.

Many counts were recorded for this clone. The chain uses TRBV6-5 and TRBJ2-5; 9 bases are shared with TRBD2. V trimming: 2 bases; J trimming: 4 bases; junction bases outside the gene matches: 8. The germline gives CDR1 MNHEY, CDR2 SVGAGI. This CDR3 comprises 16 residues. The CDR3 is CASSYGLAGYVETQYF. The CDR3 DNA reads TGTGCCAGCAGTTACGGGCTAGCGGGATATGTAGAGACCCAGTACTTC.

The rearrangement uses TRBV6-2 or TRBV6-3 and TRBJ1-5; no reliable D call. Trimming pared 5 bases from V and 2 bases from J, leaving 13 bases between. The CDR3 sequence is 15 residues long. The germline V gene encodes CDR1 MNHEY and CDR2 SVGEGT. The CDR3: CASSSSGDGNQPQHF. The DNA for the CDR3 is TGTGCCAGCAGTAGCTCCGGGGATGGCAATCAGCCCCAGCATTTT.

The DNA of the CDR3 is TGCGCCAGCAGCCAATTTGGGGTAGCCGGAGAGACCCAGTACTTC. Amino acids: CASSQFGVAGETQYF. The chain has TRBV4-1 and TRBJ2-5; D remains ambiguous. This CDR3 region has 15 residues. V shed 2 bases and J shed 4 bases, with 14 bases lying between them. CDR1 MGHRA and CDR2 YSYEKL come from the germline V gene.

This clone has just one count. The chain joins TRBV9 to TRBJ2-6; D is unresolved. This CDR3 contains 16 residues. Per the germline V gene, CDR1 is SGDLS and CDR2 is YYNGEE. V was pared by 5 bases and J by 2 bases, with 14 bases between. The CDR3, as DNA: TGTGCCAGCAGTGCGGATACACCCCCTGGGGCCAACGTCCTGACTTTC. It translates to CASSADTPPGANVLTF.

The rearrangement uses TRBV9 and TRBJ2-5; 13 bases are a match to TRBD2. With 3 bases clipped from V and 4 bases from J, the junction kept 0 bases outside the gene matches. The CDR3 sequence is 14 residues long. CDR1 and CDR2 from the germline V gene are SGDLS and YYNGEE. DNA of the CDR3: TGTGCCAGCAGCGGACTAGCGGGGGGAGAGACCCAGTACTTC. It is translated as CASSGLAGGETQYF. Full variable domain (outside the CDR3, taken from reference TRBV9 and TRBJ2-5): DSGVTQTPKHLITATGQRVTLRCSPRSGDLSVYWYQQSLDQGLQFLIQYYNGEERAKGNILERFSAQQFPDLHSELNLSSLELGDSALYFCASSGLAGGETQYFGPGTRLLVL.

The chain links TRBV4-1 to TRBJ1-6; possible D gene TRBD1, 6 bases. Per the germline V gene, CDR1 is MGHRA and CDR2 is YSYEKL. V was clipped by 0 bases and J by 0 bases, with 15 bases between them. This CDR3 has 19 amino acids. For the CDR3, the DNA is TGCGCCAGCAGCCAAGATCTAATTGGCAGGGGCTCCTATAATTCACCCCTCCACTTT. Amino acids: CASSQDLIGRGSYNSPLHF.

This clone was seen a single time. The gene calls are TRBV10-3 and TRBJ1-1, with a tentative D call TRBD1 (5 bases). Trimming left V 3 bases short and J 4 bases short, with 12 bases between. The CDR3 length is 14 residues. Looked up from germline, CDR1 is ENHRY and CDR2 is SYGVKD. CDR3 in amino acids: CAISDLQGGTEAFF. DNA of the CDR3: TGTGCCATCAGTGATTTGCAGGGCGGCACTGAAGCTTTCTTT.

This clone has more than one count but fewer than ten. In nucleotides, the CDR3 is TGCAGCGTGACAGGGGAAGTGGACAATGAGCAGTTCTTC. Translated, it gives CSVTGEVDNEQFF. The chain links TRBV29-1 to TRBJ2-1, with 8 bases that match TRBD1. The CDR3 runs 13 residues. The trim removed 6 bases at V and 5 bases at J, leaving 6 bases unmatched. CDR1 SQVTM and CDR2 ANQGSEA come from the germline V gene.